The entry that follows covers one T cell receptor (beta chain) sequence. What antigen it recognizes has not been identified. No base qualities exist here, and no much larger clone lies one base off it. The data are from a study of blood T cell repertoires in COVID-19 (dated by TCRdb to between 2020 and 2021). Notes on the research overall: Collaborator samples came from the United States, Italy and Spain and covered acute and convalescent phases of COVID-19. The repertoires were released in a freely available public database meant as a resource for research on the immune response to SARS-CoV-2. Subjects who had been exposed to COVID-19, were actively infected with it, or had recovered from it provided the deeply sampled blood TCRbeta repertoires that made up the dataset. Where available, HLA class I and class II types were taken from metadata supplied by the sample provider and were not determined by assay-based typing. Sample metadata almost always included a de-identified subject ID, COVID-19 status, age in years and sex. The samples were drawn from two sources: the first 160 participants of the ongoing ImmuneRACE study, and 950 to 1,500 subjects contributed by 6 global collaborators. The prospective study material was composed of cDNA or gDNA derived from T cells, B-cell-depleted T cells, or PBMCs.

TCRbeta CDR3 regions were amplified from genomic DNA using the immunoSEQ Assay, a bias-controlled multiplex PCR. In the original analysis: The number of nucleated cells in each sample was estimated from the amplification of reference gene primers within the assay. Sequence reads were collapsed and filtered to measure the absolute abundance of every unique TCRbeta CDR3 rearrangement. For each sample, productive Simpson clonality was calculated by taking the square root of Simpson's diversity index across productive rearrangements. Held by TCRdb, this immuneACCESS table contains in-frame sequences only and omits some clones. Under half of the omission traces to an unresolved V gene where checked; the cause of the rest is unknown. The V and J calls and clone size come from that table; D and trimming were worked out from the DNA. This sample is represented by almost 200,000 clones; approximately 87% of them were singletons. Jointly, the top ten make up 0.65% to 0.95% of the sample.

On the study overall, not on this receptor specifically: The quantity of clinical and demographic metadata differed by source and by participant and was supplied without curation.

Collaborating institutions collected whole blood in K2EDTA tubes following their own protocols. For TCRbeta analysis, collaborator samples were shipped as frozen whole blood, as isolated PBMCs, or as DNA extracted from either sample type. For CDR1 and CDR2, the germline V gene (reference sequence) lists PRHDT and FYEKMQ. V is clipped by 3 bases and J by 7 bases, and the sequence between their germline boundaries is 9 bases long. The CDR3 spans 13 residues, from the cysteine through the phenylalanine. Only the CDR3 part of the read is kept: 39 bases, read in frame from the first base. The TCR originated in a woman in her sixties or seventies with acute or convalescent COVID-19. In this chain, TRBV13 is recombined with TRBJ1-4; 5 matching bases give a weak D call of TRBD1. Sequencing input: peripheral blood. The CDR3 protein: CASSLGPGEKLFF. The DNA sequence is as follows: TGTGCCAGCAGCTTGGGGCCCGGTGAAAAACTGTTTTTT.